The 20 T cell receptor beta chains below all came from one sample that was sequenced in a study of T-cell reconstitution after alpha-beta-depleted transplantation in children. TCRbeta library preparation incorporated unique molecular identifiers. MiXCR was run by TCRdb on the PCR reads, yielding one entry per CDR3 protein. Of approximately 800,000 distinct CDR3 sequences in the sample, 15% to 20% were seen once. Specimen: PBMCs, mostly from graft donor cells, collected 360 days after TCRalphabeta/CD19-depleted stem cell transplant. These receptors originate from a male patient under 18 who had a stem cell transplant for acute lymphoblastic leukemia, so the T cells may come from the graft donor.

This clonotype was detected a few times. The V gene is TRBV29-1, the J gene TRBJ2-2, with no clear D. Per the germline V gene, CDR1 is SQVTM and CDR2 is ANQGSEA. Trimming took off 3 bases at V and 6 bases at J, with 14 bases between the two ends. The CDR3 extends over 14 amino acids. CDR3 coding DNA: TGCAGCGTTGAGGGGAAATGGAATCCCGGGGAGCTGTTTTTT. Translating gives CSVEGKWNPGELFF.

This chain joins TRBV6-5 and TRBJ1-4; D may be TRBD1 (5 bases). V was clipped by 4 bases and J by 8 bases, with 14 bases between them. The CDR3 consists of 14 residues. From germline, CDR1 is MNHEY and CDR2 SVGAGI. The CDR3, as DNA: TGTGCCAGCAGTTTCGAGGGGTGGAGCGAAAAACTGTTTTTT. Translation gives CASSFEGWSEKLFF.

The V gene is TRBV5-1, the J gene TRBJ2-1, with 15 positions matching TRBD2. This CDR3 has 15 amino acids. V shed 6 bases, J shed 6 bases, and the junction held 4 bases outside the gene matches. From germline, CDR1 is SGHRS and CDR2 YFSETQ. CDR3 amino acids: CASIRTSGRVNEQFF. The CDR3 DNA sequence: TGCGCCAGCATTAGGACTAGCGGGAGGGTCAATGAGCAGTTCTTC.

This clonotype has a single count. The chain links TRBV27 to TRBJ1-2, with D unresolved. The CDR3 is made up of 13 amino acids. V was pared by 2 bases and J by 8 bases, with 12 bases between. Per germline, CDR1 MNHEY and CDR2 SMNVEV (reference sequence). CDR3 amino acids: CASSLSRSLGYTF. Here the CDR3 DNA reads TGTGCCAGCAGTTTAAGCCGAAGCCTGGGCTACACCTTC.

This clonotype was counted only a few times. This CDR3 is CSARGSRLNEQFF. In DNA form, the CDR3 reads TGCAGTGCTAGAGGGTCTAGGCTCAATGAGCAGTTCTTC. V usage is TRBV20-1 and J usage is TRBJ2-1, with D uncertain. Per the germline V gene, CDR1 is DFQATT and CDR2 is SNEGSKA (reference sequence). CDR3 length: 13 amino acids. Trimming pared 1 base from V and 6 bases from J, leaving 10 bases between.

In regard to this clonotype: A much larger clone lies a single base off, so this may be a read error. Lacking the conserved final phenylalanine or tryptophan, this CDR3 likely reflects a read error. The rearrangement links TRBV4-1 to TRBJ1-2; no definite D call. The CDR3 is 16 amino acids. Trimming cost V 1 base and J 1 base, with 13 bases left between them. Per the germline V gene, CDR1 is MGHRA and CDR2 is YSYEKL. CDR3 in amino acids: CASSQVVSNLNYGYTS. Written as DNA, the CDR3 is TGCGCCAGCAGCCAAGTAGTTAGTAACCTTAACTATGGCTACACCTCC.

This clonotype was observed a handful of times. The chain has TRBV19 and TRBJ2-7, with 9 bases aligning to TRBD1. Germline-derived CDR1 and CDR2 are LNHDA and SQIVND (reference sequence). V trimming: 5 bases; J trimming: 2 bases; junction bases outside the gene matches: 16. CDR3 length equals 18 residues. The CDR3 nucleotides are TGTGCCAGTAGTCCCTCCTCTGAAGGGACAGGGAGGACCTACGAGCAGTACTTC. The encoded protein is CASSPSSEGTGRTYEQYF.

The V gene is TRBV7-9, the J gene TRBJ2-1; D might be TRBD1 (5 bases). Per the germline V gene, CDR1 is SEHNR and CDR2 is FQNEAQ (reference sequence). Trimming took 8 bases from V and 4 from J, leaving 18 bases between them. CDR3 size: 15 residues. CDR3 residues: CASPSTGVAYNEQFF. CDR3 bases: TGTGCCAGCCCCTCAACAGGAGTGGCGTACAATGAGCAGTTCTTC. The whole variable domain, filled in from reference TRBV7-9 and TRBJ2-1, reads DTGVSQNPRHKITKRGQNVTFRCDPISEHNRLYWYRQTLGQGPEFLTYFQNEAQLEKSRLLSDRFSAERPKGSFSTLEIQRTEQGDSAMYLCASPSTGVAYNEQFFGPGTRLTVL.

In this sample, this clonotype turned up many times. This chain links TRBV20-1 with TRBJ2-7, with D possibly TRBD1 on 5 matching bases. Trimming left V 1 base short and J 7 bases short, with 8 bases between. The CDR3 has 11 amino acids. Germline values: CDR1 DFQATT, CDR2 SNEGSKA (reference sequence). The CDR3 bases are TGCAGTGCTAGAGTGGGGCAGGAGCAGTACTTC. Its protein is CSARVGQEQYF.

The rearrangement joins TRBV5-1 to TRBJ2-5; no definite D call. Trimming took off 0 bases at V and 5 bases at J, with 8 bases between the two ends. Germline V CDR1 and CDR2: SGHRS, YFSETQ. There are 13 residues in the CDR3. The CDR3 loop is CASSLVFKETQYF. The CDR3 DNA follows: TGCGCCAGCAGCTTGGTCTTCAAGGAGACCCAGTACTTC.

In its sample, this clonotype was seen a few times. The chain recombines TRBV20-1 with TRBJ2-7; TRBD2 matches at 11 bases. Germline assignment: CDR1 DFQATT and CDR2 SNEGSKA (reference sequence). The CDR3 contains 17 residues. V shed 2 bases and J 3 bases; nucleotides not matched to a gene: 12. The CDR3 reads CSARTPTSGTLYYEQYF. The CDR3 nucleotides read TGCAGTGCTAGAACCCCGACTAGCGGGACCCTTTACTACGAGCAGTACTTC.

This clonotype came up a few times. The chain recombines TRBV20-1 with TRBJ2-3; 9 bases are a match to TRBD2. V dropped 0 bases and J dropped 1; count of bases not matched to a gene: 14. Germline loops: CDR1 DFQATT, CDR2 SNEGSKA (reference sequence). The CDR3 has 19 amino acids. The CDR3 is CSARDLGVPAGGRTDTQYF. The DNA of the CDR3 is TGCAGTGCTAGAGATCTGGGGGTCCCAGCGGGAGGACGCACAGATACGCAGTATTTT.

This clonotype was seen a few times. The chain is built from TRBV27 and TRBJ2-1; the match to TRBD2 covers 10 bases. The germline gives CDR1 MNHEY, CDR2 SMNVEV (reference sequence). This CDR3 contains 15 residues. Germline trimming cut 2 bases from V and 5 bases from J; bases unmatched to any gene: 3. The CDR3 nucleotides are TGTGCCAGCAGTTTACGGACTAGCGGTGACAATGAGCAGTTCTTC. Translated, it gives CASSLRTSGDNEQFF.

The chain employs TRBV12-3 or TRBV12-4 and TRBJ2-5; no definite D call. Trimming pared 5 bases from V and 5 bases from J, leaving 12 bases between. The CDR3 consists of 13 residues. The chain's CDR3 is CASSPTVMETQYF. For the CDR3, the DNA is TGTGCCAGCAGTCCCACAGTGATGGAGACCCAGTACTTC.

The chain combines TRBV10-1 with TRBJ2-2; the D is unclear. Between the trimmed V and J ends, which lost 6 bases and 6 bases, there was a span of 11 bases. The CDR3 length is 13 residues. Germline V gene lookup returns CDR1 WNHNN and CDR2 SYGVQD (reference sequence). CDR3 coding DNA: TGCGCCAGCAGCCTAAGGTTTGCCGGGGAGCTGTTTTTT. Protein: CASSLRFAGELFF.

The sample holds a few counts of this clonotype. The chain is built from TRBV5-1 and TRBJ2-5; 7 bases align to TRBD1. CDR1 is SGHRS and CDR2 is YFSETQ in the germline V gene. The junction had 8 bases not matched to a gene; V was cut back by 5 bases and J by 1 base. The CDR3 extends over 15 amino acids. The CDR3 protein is CASRITGASQETQYF. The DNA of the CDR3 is TGCGCCAGCAGGATCACAGGGGCTTCCCAAGAGACCCAGTACTTC. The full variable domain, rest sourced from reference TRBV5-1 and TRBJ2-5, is KAGVTQTPRYLIKTRGQQVTLSCSPISGHRSVSWYQQTPGQGLQFLFEYFSETQRNKGNFPGRFSGRQFSNSRSEMNVSTLELGDSALYLCASRITGASQETQYFGPGTRLLVL.

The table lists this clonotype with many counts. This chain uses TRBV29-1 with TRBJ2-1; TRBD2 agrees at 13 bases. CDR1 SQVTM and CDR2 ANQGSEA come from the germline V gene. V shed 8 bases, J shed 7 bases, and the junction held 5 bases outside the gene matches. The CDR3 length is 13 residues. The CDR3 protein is CSTRTSGRNEQFF. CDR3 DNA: TGCAGCACCCGGACTAGCGGGAGAAATGAGCAGTTCTTC.

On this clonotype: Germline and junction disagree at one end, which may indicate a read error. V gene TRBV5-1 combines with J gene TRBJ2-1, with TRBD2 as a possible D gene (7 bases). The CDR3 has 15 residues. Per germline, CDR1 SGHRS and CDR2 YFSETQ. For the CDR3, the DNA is TGCGCCAGCAGGTTGGGGGGGCAGATCGGCAATGAGCAGTTCTTC. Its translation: CASRLGGQIGNEQFF.

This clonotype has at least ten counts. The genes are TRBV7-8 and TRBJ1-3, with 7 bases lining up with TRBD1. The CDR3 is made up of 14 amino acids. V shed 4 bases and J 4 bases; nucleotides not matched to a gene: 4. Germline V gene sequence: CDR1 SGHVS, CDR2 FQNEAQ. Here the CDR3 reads CASSSGQAGNTIYF. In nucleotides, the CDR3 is TGTGCCAGCAGCTCCGGACAGGCCGGAAACACCATATATTTT.

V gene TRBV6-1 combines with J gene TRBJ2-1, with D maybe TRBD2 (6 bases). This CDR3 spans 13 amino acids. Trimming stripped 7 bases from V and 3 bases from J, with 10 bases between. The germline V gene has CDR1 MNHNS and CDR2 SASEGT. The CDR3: CASTPGDYNEQFF. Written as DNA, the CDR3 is TGTGCCAGCACCCCGGGGGACTACAATGAGCAGTTCTTC.